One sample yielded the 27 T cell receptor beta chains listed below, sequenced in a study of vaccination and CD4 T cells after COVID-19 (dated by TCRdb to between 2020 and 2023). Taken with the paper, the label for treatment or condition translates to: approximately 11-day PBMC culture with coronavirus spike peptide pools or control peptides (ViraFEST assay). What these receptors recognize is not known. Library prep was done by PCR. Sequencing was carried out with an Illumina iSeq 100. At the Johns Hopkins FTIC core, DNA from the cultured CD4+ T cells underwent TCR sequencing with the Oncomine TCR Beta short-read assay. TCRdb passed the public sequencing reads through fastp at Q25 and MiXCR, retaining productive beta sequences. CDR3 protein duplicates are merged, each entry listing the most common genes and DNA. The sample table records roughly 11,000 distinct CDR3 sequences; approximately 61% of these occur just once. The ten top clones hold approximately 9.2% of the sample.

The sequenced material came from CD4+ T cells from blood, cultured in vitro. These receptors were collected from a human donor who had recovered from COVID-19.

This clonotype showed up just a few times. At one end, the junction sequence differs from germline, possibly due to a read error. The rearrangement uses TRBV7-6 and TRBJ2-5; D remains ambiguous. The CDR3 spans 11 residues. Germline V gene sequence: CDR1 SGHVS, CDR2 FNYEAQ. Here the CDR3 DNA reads TGTGCTAGCAGCTCTGGGGAGACCCAGTACTTC. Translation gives CASSSGETQYF.

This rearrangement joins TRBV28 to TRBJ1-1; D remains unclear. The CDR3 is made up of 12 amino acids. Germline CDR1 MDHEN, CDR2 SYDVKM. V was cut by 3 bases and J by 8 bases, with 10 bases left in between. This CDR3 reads CASSLLRSEAFF. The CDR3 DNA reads TGTGCCAGCAGTTTGTTGAGGTCGGAAGCTTTCTTT.

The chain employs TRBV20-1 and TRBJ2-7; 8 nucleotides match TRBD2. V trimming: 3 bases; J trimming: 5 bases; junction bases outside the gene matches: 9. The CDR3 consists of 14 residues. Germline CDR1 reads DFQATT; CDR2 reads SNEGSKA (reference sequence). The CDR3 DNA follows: TGCAGTGCTAGTGGGCGGGAGGATTGGAACGAGCAGTACTTC. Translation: CSASGREDWNEQYF.

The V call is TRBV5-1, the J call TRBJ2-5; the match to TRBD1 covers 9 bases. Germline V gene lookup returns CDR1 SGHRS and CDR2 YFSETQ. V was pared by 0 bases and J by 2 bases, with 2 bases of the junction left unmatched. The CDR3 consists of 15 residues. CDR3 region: CASSLAGQGQETQYF. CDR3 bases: TGCGCCAGCAGCTTGGCTGGACAGGGGCAAGAGACCCAGTACTTC.

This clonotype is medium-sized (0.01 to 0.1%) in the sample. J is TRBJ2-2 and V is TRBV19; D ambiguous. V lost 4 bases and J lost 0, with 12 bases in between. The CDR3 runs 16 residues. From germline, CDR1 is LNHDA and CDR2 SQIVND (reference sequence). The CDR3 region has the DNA TGTGCCAGTAGTAACCGACATCCAGCGAACACCGGGGAGCTGTTTTTT. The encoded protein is CASSNRHPANTGELFF.

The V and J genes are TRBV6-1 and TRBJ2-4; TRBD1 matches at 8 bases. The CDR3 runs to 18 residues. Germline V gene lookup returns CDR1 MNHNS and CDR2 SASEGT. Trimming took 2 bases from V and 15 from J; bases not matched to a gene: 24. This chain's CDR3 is CASSESWRLEGGKGQAYF. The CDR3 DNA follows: TGTGCCAGCAGTGAAAGTTGGCGCCTTGAAGGAGGAAAGGGACAGGCGTACTTC.

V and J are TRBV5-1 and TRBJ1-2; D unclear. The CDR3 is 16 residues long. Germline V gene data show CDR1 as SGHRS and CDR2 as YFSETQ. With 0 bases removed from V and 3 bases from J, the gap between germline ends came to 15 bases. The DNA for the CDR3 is TGCGCCAGCAGCTTGGGTAAGGGCGGACCCCACTATGGCTACACCTTC. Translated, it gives CASSLGKGGPHYGYTF.

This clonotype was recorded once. The CDR3 loop reads CASRPQAGAGGNEQFF. DNA for the CDR3: TGTGCCAGCAGGCCTCAAGCAGGAGCGGGGGGGAATGAGCAGTTCTTC. The chain links TRBV3-1 to TRBJ2-1, with 10 bases lining up with TRBD2. The CDR3 is made up of 16 amino acids. Germline V gene lookup returns CDR1 LGHDT and CDR2 YNNKEL (reference sequence). Unmatched junction bases numbered 12, after V lost 6 bases and J lost 7 bases.

The CDR3 region is CASSATSGRSGNEQFF. The CDR3 DNA is TGTGCCAGCAGCGCGACTAGCGGGAGGTCGGGCAATGAGCAGTTCTTC. This chain uses TRBV2 with TRBJ2-1; 13 bases are shared with TRBD2. The length of the CDR3 is 16 residues. The germline CDR1 and CDR2 sequences are SNHLY and FYNNEI. V was pared by 6 bases and J by 6 bases, with 8 bases of the junction left unmatched.

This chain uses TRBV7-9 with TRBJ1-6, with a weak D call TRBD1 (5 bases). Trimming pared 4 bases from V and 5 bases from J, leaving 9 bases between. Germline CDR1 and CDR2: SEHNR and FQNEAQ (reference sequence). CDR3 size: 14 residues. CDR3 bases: TGTGCCAGCAGCTCCGAGACAGATAATTCACCCCTCCACTTT. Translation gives CASSSETDNSPLHF.

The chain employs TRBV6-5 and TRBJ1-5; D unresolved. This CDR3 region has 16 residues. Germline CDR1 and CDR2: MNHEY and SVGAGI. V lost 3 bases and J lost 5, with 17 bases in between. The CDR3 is CASSYCLRGIYQPQHF. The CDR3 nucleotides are TGTGCCAGCAGTTATTGCCTTCGAGGAATATATCAGCCCCAGCATTTT.

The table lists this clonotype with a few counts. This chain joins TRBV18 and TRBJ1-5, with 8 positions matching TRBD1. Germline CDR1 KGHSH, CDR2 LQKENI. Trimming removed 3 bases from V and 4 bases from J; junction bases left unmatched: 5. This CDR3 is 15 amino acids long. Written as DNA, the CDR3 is TGTGCCAGCTCACCCGACAGGGGCCAGAATCAGCCCCAGCATTTT. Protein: CASSPDRGQNQPQHF.

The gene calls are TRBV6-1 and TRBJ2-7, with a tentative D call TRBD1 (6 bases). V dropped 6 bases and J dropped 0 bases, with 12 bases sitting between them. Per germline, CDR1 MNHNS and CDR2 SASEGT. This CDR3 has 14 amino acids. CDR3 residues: CASSDRWSSYEQYF. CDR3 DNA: TGTGCCAGCAGCGACAGGTGGAGCTCCTACGAGCAGTACTTC.

The CDR3: CASSLAAASYNEQFF. CDR3 coding DNA: TGTGCCAGCAGCTTAGCGGCGGCCTCCTACAATGAGCAGTTCTTC. The rearrangement joins TRBV7-2 to TRBJ2-1; D not resolved. Trimming removed 0 bases at V and 0 bases at J, with 6 bases between. There are 15 residues in the CDR3. CDR1 is SGHTA, CDR2 FQGNSA, per germline.

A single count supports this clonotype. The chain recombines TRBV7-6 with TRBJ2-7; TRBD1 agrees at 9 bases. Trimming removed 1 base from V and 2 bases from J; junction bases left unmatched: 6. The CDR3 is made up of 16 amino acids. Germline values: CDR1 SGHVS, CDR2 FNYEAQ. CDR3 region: CASSLEEGQGTYEQYF. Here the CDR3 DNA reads TGTGCCAGCAGCTTAGAGGAGGGACAGGGAACCTACGAGCAGTACTTC.

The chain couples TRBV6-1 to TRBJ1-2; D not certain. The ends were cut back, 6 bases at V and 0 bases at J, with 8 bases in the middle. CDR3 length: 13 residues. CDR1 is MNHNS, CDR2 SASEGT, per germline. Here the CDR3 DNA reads TGTGCCAGCAGCCTAGACCCTAACTATGGCTACACCTTC. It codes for CASSLDPNYGYTF.

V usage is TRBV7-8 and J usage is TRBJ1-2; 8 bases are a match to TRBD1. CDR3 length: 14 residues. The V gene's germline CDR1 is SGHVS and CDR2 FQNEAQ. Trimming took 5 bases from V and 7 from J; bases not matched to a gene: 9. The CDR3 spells CASSRRQGFVGYTF. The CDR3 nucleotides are TGTGCCAGCAGCAGACGACAGGGGTTCGTTGGCTACACCTTC.

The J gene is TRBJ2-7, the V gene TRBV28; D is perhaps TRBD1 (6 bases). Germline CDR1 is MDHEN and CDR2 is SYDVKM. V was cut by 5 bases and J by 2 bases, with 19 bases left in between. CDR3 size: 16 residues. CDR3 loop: CASSRAGATGTYEQYF. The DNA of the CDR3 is TGTGCCAGCAGTCGTGCCGGAGCCACAGGGACCTACGAGCAGTACTTC. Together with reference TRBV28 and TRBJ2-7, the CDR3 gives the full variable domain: DVKVTQSSRYLVKRTGEKVFLECVQDMDHENMFWYRQDPGLGLRLIYFSYDVKMKEKGDIPEGYSVSREKKERFSLILESASTNQTSMYLCASSRAGATGTYEQYFGPGTRLTVT.

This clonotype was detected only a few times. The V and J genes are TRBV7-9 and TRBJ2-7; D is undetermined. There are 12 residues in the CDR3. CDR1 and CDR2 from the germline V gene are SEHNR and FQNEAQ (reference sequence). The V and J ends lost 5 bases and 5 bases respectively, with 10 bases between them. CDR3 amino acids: CASSRDRNEQYF. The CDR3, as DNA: TGTGCCAGCAGCCGAGATCGAAACGAGCAGTACTTC.

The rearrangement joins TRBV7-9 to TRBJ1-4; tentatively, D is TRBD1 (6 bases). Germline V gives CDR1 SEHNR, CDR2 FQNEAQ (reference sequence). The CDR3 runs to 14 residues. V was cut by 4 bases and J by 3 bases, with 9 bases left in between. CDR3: CASSYRDPNEKLFF. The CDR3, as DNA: TGTGCCAGCAGCTACAGGGATCCTAATGAAAAACTGTTTTTT.

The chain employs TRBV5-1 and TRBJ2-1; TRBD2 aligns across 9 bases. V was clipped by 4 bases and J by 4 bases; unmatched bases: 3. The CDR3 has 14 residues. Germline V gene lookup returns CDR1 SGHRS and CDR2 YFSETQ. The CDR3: CASSPSGTYNEQFF. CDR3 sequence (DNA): TGCGCCAGCAGCCCTAGCGGGACTTACAATGAGCAGTTCTTC.

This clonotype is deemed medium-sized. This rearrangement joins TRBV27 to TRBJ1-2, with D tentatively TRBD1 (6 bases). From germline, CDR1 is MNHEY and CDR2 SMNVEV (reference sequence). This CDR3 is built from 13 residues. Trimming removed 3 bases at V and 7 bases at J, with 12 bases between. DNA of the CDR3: TGTGCCAGCAGTTTTCGGGGGGCGCTTGGCTACACCTTC. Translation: CASSFRGALGYTF.

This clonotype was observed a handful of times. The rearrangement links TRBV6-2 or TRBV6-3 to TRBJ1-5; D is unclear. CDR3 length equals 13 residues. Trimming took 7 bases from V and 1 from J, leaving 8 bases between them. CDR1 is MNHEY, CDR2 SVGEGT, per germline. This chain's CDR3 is CASTPRSNQPQHF. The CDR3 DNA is TGTGCCAGCACCCCGCGAAGCAATCAGCCCCAGCATTTT.

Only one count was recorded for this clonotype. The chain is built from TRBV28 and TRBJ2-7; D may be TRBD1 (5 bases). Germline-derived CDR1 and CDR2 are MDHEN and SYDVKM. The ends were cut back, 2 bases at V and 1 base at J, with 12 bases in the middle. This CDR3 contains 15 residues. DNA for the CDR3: TGTGCCAGCAGTTTACTGGGCAGGGCTTCCTACGAGCAGTACTTC. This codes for CASSLLGRASYEQYF.

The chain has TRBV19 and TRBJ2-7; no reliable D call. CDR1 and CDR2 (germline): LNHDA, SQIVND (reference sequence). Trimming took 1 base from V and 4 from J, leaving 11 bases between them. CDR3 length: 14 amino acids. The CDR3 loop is CASSIADFYYEQYF. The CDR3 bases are TGTGCCAGTAGTATAGCCGATTTTTATTACGAGCAGTACTTC. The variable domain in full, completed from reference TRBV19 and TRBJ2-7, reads DGGITQSPKYLFRKEGQNVTLSCEQNLNHDAMYWYRQDPGQGLRLIYYSQIVNDFQKGDIAEGYSVSREKKESFPLTVTSAQKNPTAFYLCASSIADFYYEQYFGPGTRLTVT.

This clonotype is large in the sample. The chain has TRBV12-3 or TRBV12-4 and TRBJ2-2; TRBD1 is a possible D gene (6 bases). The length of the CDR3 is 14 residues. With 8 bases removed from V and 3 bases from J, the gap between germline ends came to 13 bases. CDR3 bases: TGTGCCAGCTGCCCCGAGGGGGACACCGGGGAGCTGTTTTTT. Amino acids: CASCPEGDTGELFF.

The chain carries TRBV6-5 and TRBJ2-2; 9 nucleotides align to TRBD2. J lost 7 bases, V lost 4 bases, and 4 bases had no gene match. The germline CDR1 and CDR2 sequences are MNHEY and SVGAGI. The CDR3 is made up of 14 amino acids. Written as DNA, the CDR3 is TGTGCCAGCAGTTCAGCGGGGGGAAACGGGGAGCTGTTTTTT. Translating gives CASSSAGGNGELFF.